This paragraph reports one T cell receptor beta chain. Its specificity is not known. Some clones are missing from TCRdb's copy, which holds only in-frame ones; the method was immunoSEQ multiplex PCR. Here the sample spans tens of thousands of clones, more than 75% being singletons. This specimen belongs to a study of T cells in localized non-small cell lung cancer. Study conclusions and caveats: Patients showing higher blood T cell density tended to see longer overall survival. For the top 100 tumor clones, a median around 55 also appeared in adjacent lung.

The TCR originated in an older female donor with stage I lung adenocarcinoma. The sequencing used peripheral blood, collected before any cancer treatment.

This chain's CDR3 is CASSEGYTGELFF. The CDR3 nucleotides read TGTGCCAGCAGCGAGGGGTACACCGGGGAGCTGTTTTTT. The genes are TRBV9 and TRBJ2-2; D is perhaps TRBD1 (5 bases). Trimming removed 3 bases at V and 3 bases at J, with 6 bases between. The CDR3 is 13 residues long. In germline, CDR1 is SGDLS, CDR2 YYNGEE.